These 22 T cell receptor beta chains were sequenced from one sample in a study of shared clonotypes between healthy human individuals. The repertoire was sequenced with immunoSEQ multiplex PCR; TCRdb's copy has only in-frame clones and lacks some. The table lists some 1 million clones, 75% of them singletons, with about 1.5% in the top ten. The sequenced sample was memory CD4+ T cells sorted from blood. Subset: CD45RA-negative fraction. These receptors were obtained from a man aged 18 to 29 in good health.

The CDR3, as DNA: TGTGCCAGCTCACCAACGTTTTCGGACATTCAGTACTTC. Translated, it gives CASSPTFSDIQYF. This chain joins TRBV18 and TRBJ2-4, with no clear D. Germline values: CDR1 KGHSH, CDR2 LQKENI. Deletions cut 2 bases from V and 8 bases from J, with 10 bases between. The CDR3 is made up of 13 amino acids.

With respect to this clone: This could be a read error, since a much larger clone is one nucleotide away. CDR3 loop: CASSPSGSSYEQYF. The CDR3 nucleotides are TGTGCCAGCAGCCCTAGCGGGAGCTCCTACGAGCAGTACTTC. V and J are TRBV5-4 and TRBJ2-7; 10 bases are a match to TRBD2. CDR1 and CDR2 (germline): SGHNT, YYREEE (reference sequence). The CDR3 covers 14 residues. After removal of 4 bases from V and 0 bases from J, the junction contained 1 base not matched to a gene. Full variable domain (remainder filled in from reference TRBV5-4 and TRBJ2-7): ETGVTQSPTHLIKTRGQQVTLRCSSQSGHNTVSWYQQALGQGPQFIFQYYREEENGRGNFPPRFSGLQFPNYSSELNVNALELDDSALYLCASSPSGSSYEQYFGPGTRLTVT.

Regarding this clone: Other DNA sequences in this sample translate to the same CDR3. This chain uses TRBV5-1 with TRBJ1-2; D may be TRBD1 (6 bases). The V end lost 3 bases, the J end lost 3 bases, and 6 bases lay between the germline ends. CDR1 SGHRS and CDR2 YFSETQ come from the germline V gene. CDR3 length equals 12 residues. As DNA, the CDR3 is TGCGCCAGCAGCTCAGGGGACTATGGCTACACCTTC. Amino acid sequence: CASSSGDYGYTF.

The V gene is TRBV10-2, the J gene TRBJ1-3; TRBD1 aligns across 7 bases. Germline V lookup: CDR1 WSHSY, CDR2 SAAADI. This CDR3 region has 14 residues. V was pared by 6 bases and J by 1 base, with 3 bases of the junction left unmatched. The CDR3 DNA is TGCGCCAGCAGCATGACAGGGTCTGGAAACACCATATATTTT. Translating it yields CASSMTGSGNTIYF.

This clone was recorded only once. The same CDR3 is also encoded by other DNA sequences in this sample. This chain links TRBV10-3 with TRBJ2-3; TRBD1 matches 8 bases. The CDR3 length is 16 residues. With 0 bases clipped from V and 0 bases from J, the junction kept 2 bases outside the gene matches. Germline CDR1 is ENHRY and CDR2 is SYGVKD. CDR3 sequence reads: CAISESRTGSTDTQYF. The CDR3 nucleotides read TGTGCCATCAGTGAGTCGAGGACAGGGAGCACAGATACGCAGTATTTT.

V gene TRBV7-2 combines with J gene TRBJ1-2; D is uncertain. V was clipped by 5 bases and J by 1 base, with 8 bases between them. The CDR3 runs 13 residues. Germline V gene lookup returns CDR1 SGHTA and CDR2 FQGNSA. The CDR3 here is CASSPTLNYGYTF. CDR3 in DNA: TGTGCCAGCAGCCCTACACTTAACTATGGCTACACCTTC.

The rearrangement joins TRBV6-1 to TRBJ1-6, with 8 bases that match TRBD1. V was clipped by 2 bases and J by 7 bases; unmatched bases: 7. The V gene's germline CDR1 is MNHNS and CDR2 SASEGT. This CDR3 has 16 residues. CDR3 sequence: CASSESTGGWNSPLHF. CDR3 sequence (DNA): TGTGCCAGCAGTGAAAGCACAGGGGGGTGGAATTCACCCCTCCACTTT.

V gene TRBV11-2 combines with J gene TRBJ1-1; 7 bases agree with TRBD1. Germline CDR1 and CDR2: SGHAT and FQNNGV. V lost 2 bases, J lost 5 bases, and 8 bases stayed unmatched. The CDR3 extends over 15 amino acids. Written as DNA, the CDR3 is TGTGCCAGCAGCTTAAGGGGGGCAGGGGGTACTGAAGCTTTCTTT. This translates into CASSLRGAGGTEAFF.

In this sample, this clone turned up a few times. CDR3: CASRSGTDSLNYGYTF. For the CDR3, the DNA is TGTGCCAGCAGATCCGGGACAGATTCCCTTAACTATGGCTACACCTTC. The J gene is TRBJ1-2, the V gene TRBV2; 7 bases agree with TRBD1. V dropped 6 bases and J dropped 1; count of bases not matched to a gene: 11. From germline, CDR1 is SNHLY and CDR2 FYNNEI. The CDR3 extends over 16 amino acids.

Remarks on this clone: It is likely a read error: a sequence one base away is far more abundant. V gene TRBV27 combines with J gene TRBJ2-2; D is unresolved. This CDR3 is 13 amino acids long. Germline CDR1 and CDR2: MNHEY and SMNVEV (reference sequence). V gave up 5 bases and J gave up 0 bases, with 4 bases separating them. CDR3 residues: CASSPTNTGELFF. CDR3 nucleotide sequence: TGTGCCAGCAGTCCGACGAACACCGGGGAGCTGTTTTTT.

The chain carries TRBV11-2 and TRBJ2-5, with 8 bases lining up with TRBD1. The V segment lost 0 bases and the J segment 2 bases; nucleotides outside the gene matches: 8. Germline-derived CDR1 and CDR2 are SGHAT and FQNNGV. This CDR3 is 17 amino acids long. CDR3 bases: TGTGCCAGCAGCTTAGACGGGATAAGGACAGGGCAAGAGACCCAGTACTTC. Translation: CASSLDGIRTGQETQYF.

The sample holds a few counts of this clone. The chain couples TRBV5-1 to TRBJ2-1; TRBD2 matches at 9 bases. The CDR3 totals 16 residues. Trimming cost V 9 bases and J 7 bases; bases outside gene matches: 17. Germline loops: CDR1 SGHRS, CDR2 YFSETQ. The CDR3 loop reads CATAVMAGGPRNEQFF. CDR3 in DNA: TGCGCCACCGCCGTCATGGCGGGAGGGCCGAGGAATGAGCAGTTCTTC.

The chain is built from TRBV10-2 and TRBJ1-2; 9 nucleotides line up with TRBD1. This CDR3 region has 13 residues. The V gene's germline CDR1 is WSHSY and CDR2 SAAADI. Germline trimming cut 4 bases from V and 4 bases from J; bases unmatched to any gene: 1. The CDR3 reads CASSGQGVYGYTF. CDR3 DNA: TGCGCCAGCAGTGGACAGGGGGTCTATGGCTACACCTTC.

V gene TRBV18 combines with J gene TRBJ1-4; 8 nucleotides line up with TRBD1. Germline CDR1 KGHSH, CDR2 LQKENI. There are 14 residues in the CDR3. The V and J ends lost 3 bases and 6 bases, in that order; junction bases with no gene match: 3. DNA for the CDR3: TGTGCCAGCTCACCTAACAGGGGGTATGAAAAACTGTTTTTT. It is translated as CASSPNRGYEKLFF.

The chain is built from TRBV18 and TRBJ2-4; a possible D gene is TRBD1 (7 bases). Trimming pared 3 bases from V and 9 bases from J, leaving 18 bases between. Germline V gene sequence: CDR1 KGHSH, CDR2 LQKENI. This CDR3 has 15 residues. CDR3 sequence (DNA): TGTGCCAGCTCACCTACAGGGGCCGCCGGGGGCATTCAGTACTTC. The encoded protein is CASSPTGAAGGIQYF.

The chain carries TRBV5-6 and TRBJ1-6; D is undetermined. The CDR3 contains 14 residues. Germline V CDR1 and CDR2: SGHDT, YYEEEE. Trimming stripped 7 bases from V and 10 bases from J, with 18 bases between. In DNA, the CDR3 is TGTGCCAGCGGCGGTGTGGATGGGCTATCACCCCTCCACTTT. Translated, it gives CASGGVDGLSPLHF.

The chain is built from TRBV2 and TRBJ1-5; D remains unclear. Trimming pared 6 bases from V and 3 bases from J, leaving 15 bases between. This CDR3 spans 15 amino acids. Germline V gives CDR1 SNHLY, CDR2 FYNNEI. This CDR3 reads CASSSEAQINQPQHF. The CDR3, as DNA: TGTGCCAGCAGCTCGGAGGCCCAGATCAATCAGCCCCAGCATTTT.

This clone was recorded once. The chain employs TRBV9 and TRBJ2-1, with TRBD2 identical over 7 bases. Per the germline V gene, CDR1 is SGDLS and CDR2 is YYNGEE. Losses at the gene ends were 1 base for V and 4 bases for J; bases not matched to a gene: 2. The CDR3 is 14 amino acids. For the CDR3, the DNA is TGTGCCAGCAGCGTACTCGGGGGGTACAATGAGCAGTTCTTC. Translation gives CASSVLGGYNEQFF.

The V gene is TRBV9, the J gene TRBJ1-2; TRBD1 agrees at 12 bases. The V gene end was trimmed by 4 bases and the J gene end by 6 bases; junction bases not matched to a gene: 7. The CDR3 has 15 residues. Germline CDR1 and CDR2: SGDLS and YYNGEE. As DNA, the CDR3 is TGTGCCAGCAGCCAAACCGGGACAGGGGGCCATGGCTACACCTTC. It encodes CASSQTGTGGHGYTF.

The chain links TRBV7-2 to TRBJ2-3; TRBD2 might be the D (6 bases). The V gene lost 6 bases and the J gene lost 9 bases, with 19 bases spanning the gap. This CDR3 comprises 14 residues. The germline V gene has CDR1 SGHTA and CDR2 FQGNSA. CDR3 protein: CASSSVGRGGTQYF. CDR3 nucleotide sequence: TGTGCCAGCAGTTCCGTGGGGCGGGGTGGCACGCAGTATTTT.

The rearrangement joins TRBV5-1 to TRBJ1-4; TRBD1 matches 7 bases. J gave up 13 bases and V 4 bases, and 19 bases lay outside the gene matches. This CDR3 contains 16 residues. Germline values: CDR1 SGHRS, CDR2 YFSETQ. The CDR3 is CASSQEPSRDSLGLFF. CDR3 nucleotide sequence: TGCGCCAGCAGCCAAGAACCGTCCCGGGACAGCCTGGGACTGTTTTTT.

The chain joins TRBV2 to TRBJ2-3, with 9 bases that match TRBD2. The CDR3 covers 17 residues. The V and J ends lost 2 bases and 4 bases, in that order; junction bases with no gene match: 10. Germline assignment: CDR1 SNHLY and CDR2 FYNNEI. The CDR3 loop reads CASSERKAGGRADTQYF. CDR3 coding DNA: TGTGCCAGCAGTGAACGGAAAGCGGGAGGCCGGGCAGATACGCAGTATTTT.